The clone carrying this T cell receptor beta chain occurred a few times. As yet, its antigen is unknown. This sample includes further DNA sequences coding for the same CDR3. The CDR3 runs to 13 residues. V was clipped by 0 bases and J by 3 bases, with 8 bases between them. Per the germline V gene, CDR1 is GTSNPN and CDR2 is SVGIG (reference sequence). Reverse transcribing all isolated RNA meant expressed TCRB transcripts were sequenced. Clones were sequenced by immunoSEQ multiplex PCR, and TCRdb holds only the in-frame ones, with some missing. Among roughly 700,000 clones listed, about an eighth were seen once. These data are taken from a study of beta chain features in type 1 diabetes. Whole-study findings and limits: Since sequencing was performed on cDNA, cells with high TCR expression could be over-represented. People with Type 1 diabetes carried modestly yet significantly shorter TCRB CDR3s in all four CD4+ subsets.

The origin of this receptor is a young man with type 1 diabetes. Sequencing used naive CD4+ T cells from blood. The gene calls are TRBV30 and TRBJ1-1; D may be TRBD1 (6 bases). The CDR3: CAWSVGGHTEAFF. Written as DNA, the CDR3 is TGTGCCTGGAGTGTAGGGGGGCACACTGAAGCTTTCTTT.